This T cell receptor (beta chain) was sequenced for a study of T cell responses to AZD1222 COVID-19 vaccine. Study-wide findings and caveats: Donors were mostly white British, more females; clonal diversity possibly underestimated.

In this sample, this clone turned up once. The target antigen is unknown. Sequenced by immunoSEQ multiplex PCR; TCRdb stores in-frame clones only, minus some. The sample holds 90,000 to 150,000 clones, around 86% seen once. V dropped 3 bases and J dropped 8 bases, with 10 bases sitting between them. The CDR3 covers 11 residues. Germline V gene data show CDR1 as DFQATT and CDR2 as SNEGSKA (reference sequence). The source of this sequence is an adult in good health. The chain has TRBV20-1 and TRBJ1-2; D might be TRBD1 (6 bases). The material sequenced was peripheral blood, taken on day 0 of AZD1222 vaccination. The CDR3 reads CSASRGRGYTF. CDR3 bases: TGCAGTGCTAGCAGGGGTCGGGGCTACACCTTC.